This passage covers 21 T cell receptor beta chains from one sample sequenced in a study of blood T cell repertoires in COVID-19. Assay used: immunoSEQ multiplex PCR; TCRdb lists only in-frame clones, some missing. The repertoire consists of approximately 170,000 clones, with roughly 70% occurring once and the leading ten covering around 2.9%. The material sequenced was peripheral blood. The receptor set was obtained from a woman of 80 years or more with acute or convalescent COVID-19.

The chain uses TRBV29-1 and TRBJ2-1; D not certain. Germline-derived CDR1 and CDR2 are SQVTM and ANQGSEA. Trimming took 6 bases from V and 5 from J, leaving 8 bases between them. The CDR3 contains 11 residues. The CDR3 DNA reads TGCAGCGTCAGTGTCCACAATGAGCAGTTCTTC. Protein: CSVSVHNEQFF.

In this sample, this clone is medium-sized (0.01 to 0.1%). The chain carries TRBV4-1 and TRBJ1-2, with 7 bases matching TRBD1. The CDR3 runs 15 residues. Losses at the gene ends were 1 base for V and 5 bases for J; bases not matched to a gene: 7. Germline V CDR1 and CDR2: MGHRA, YSYEKL. The CDR3 here is CASSQGGQLSYGYTF. The DNA for the CDR3 is TGCGCCAGCAGCCAAGGGGGACAGCTCTCTTATGGCTACACCTTC.

V is TRBV7-6 and J is TRBJ1-3; D call uncertain. Per the germline V gene, CDR1 is SGHVS and CDR2 is FNYEAQ. V dropped 1 base and J dropped 0 bases, with 7 bases sitting between them. This CDR3 comprises 15 residues. CDR3 in amino acids: CASSLVRSSGNTIYF. The CDR3 nucleotides read TGTGCCAGCAGCTTAGTACGGAGCTCTGGAAACACCATATATTTT.

J is TRBJ1-1 and V is TRBV7-2; TRBD1 matches at 7 bases. V shed 5 bases, J shed 7 bases, and the junction held 7 bases outside the gene matches. Germline V gene sequence: CDR1 SGHTA, CDR2 FQGNSA. This CDR3 spans 13 amino acids. The DNA of the CDR3 is TGTGCCAGCAGCCTAACCCCAGGGGGTGAAGCTTTCTTT. This codes for CASSLTPGGEAFF. Filled out from reference TRBV7-2 and TRBJ1-1, the complete variable domain reads GAGVSQSPSNKVTEKGKDVELRCDPISGHTALYWYRQSLGQGLEFLIYFQGNSAPDKSGLPSDRFSAERTGGSVSTLTIQRTQQEDSAVYLCASSLTPGGEAFFGQGTRLTVV.

V is TRBV7-9 and J is TRBJ2-1; tentative D call: TRBD1 (5 bases). In germline, CDR1 is SEHNR, CDR2 FQNEAQ (reference sequence). V lost 0 bases to trimming and J lost 7 bases, with 19 bases between them. The CDR3 is made up of 17 amino acids. In DNA form, the CDR3 reads TGTGCCAGCAGCTTAGCCCATGAGCATTGGACAACAAATGAGCAGTTCTTC. It yields the protein CASSLAHEHWTTNEQFF.

The chain joins TRBV29-1 to TRBJ1-1, with a weak D call TRBD1 (6 bases). CDR3 length: 13 residues. The germline V gene encodes CDR1 SQVTM and CDR2 ANQGSEA. The CDR3 sequence: CSTQTQGNTEAFF. The CDR3 bases are TGCTCCACACAAACACAGGGGAACACTGAAGCTTTCTTT.

This clone showed up just once. This chain links TRBV6-2 or TRBV6-3 with TRBJ2-1; 15 positions match TRBD2. Germline CDR1 MNHEY, CDR2 SVGEGT. The V segment lost 4 bases and the J segment 4 bases; nucleotides outside the gene matches: 5. CDR3 length: 17 residues. The CDR3, as DNA: TGTGCCAGCAGTTCCCGGACTAGCGGGGGGGGGTACAATGAGCAGTTCTTC. Translated, it gives CASSSRTSGGGYNEQFF.

This sequence joins TRBV28 and TRBJ2-1; the match to TRBD2 covers 8 bases. Per germline, CDR1 MDHEN and CDR2 SYDVKM. The CDR3 totals 15 residues. Trimming removed 5 bases from V and 6 bases from J; junction bases left unmatched: 9. The chain's CDR3 is CASSLPGAGGNEQFF. In DNA, the CDR3 is TGTGCCAGCAGTCTCCCCGGGGCGGGAGGCAATGAGCAGTTCTTC.

The chain has TRBV10-3 and TRBJ1-1; 9 bases are a match to TRBD1. From germline, CDR1 is ENHRY and CDR2 SYGVKD. CDR3 length equals 15 residues. The V and J ends lost 6 bases and 1 base, in that order; junction bases with no gene match: 6. CDR3 nucleotides: TGTGCCATCAGGGGACAGGGACTCGAGAACACTGAAGCTTTCTTT. Amino acid sequence: CAIRGQGLENTEAFF.

The J gene is TRBJ2-5, the V gene TRBV5-1, with 8 bases matching TRBD1. Per germline, CDR1 SGHRS and CDR2 YFSETQ. The CDR3 runs to 15 residues. The V and J ends lost 5 bases and 3 bases, in that order; junction bases with no gene match: 9. CDR3 protein: CASRLTGVSEETQYF. CDR3 DNA sequence: TGCGCCAGCAGACTGACAGGGGTGAGTGAAGAGACCCAGTACTTC.

The rearrangement uses TRBV10-2 and TRBJ1-1; no firm D call. CDR3 length: 15 amino acids. V was shortened by 2 bases and J by 4 bases, with 14 bases between the two germline ends. Per germline, CDR1 WSHSY and CDR2 SAAADI. The CDR3 loop is CASSENSWGGTEAFF. In nucleotides, the CDR3 is TGCGCCAGCAGTGAGAATTCGTGGGGAGGCACTGAAGCTTTCTTT.

The chain uses TRBV15 and TRBJ1-3, with 7 bases identical to TRBD1. Germline V CDR1 and CDR2: LNHNV, YYDKDF (reference sequence). V shed 0 bases, J shed 4 bases, and the junction held 3 bases outside the gene matches. CDR3 length: 15 residues. The CDR3 DNA is TGTGCCACCAGCAGAGACAGGGGGACCGGAAACACCATATATTTT. The encoded protein is CATSRDRGTGNTIYF.

V is TRBV27 and J is TRBJ2-7, with TRBD2 identical over 11 bases. Germline V gene sequence: CDR1 MNHEY, CDR2 SMNVEV (reference sequence). This CDR3 region has 17 residues. V was pared by 4 bases and J by 0 bases, with 8 bases of the junction left unmatched. The CDR3 reads CASSSEILAGASYEQYF. Written as DNA, the CDR3 is TGTGCCAGCAGTTCCGAGATACTAGCGGGAGCCTCCTACGAGCAGTACTTC.

This chain uses TRBV19 with TRBJ2-4; 12 nucleotides line up with TRBD2. V lost 2 bases and J lost 0; bases outside the gene matches: 2. From germline, CDR1 is LNHDA and CDR2 SQIVND (reference sequence). CDR3 length: 17 residues. For the CDR3, the DNA is TGTGCCAGTAGTATACCGGGACTAGCGGGAGCCAAAAACATTCAGTACTTC. As protein: CASSIPGLAGAKNIQYF.

The V and J genes are TRBV28 and TRBJ2-1; a possible D gene is TRBD1 (5 bases). The V and J ends lost 3 bases and 1 base respectively, with 13 bases between them. The CDR3 runs to 16 residues. The V gene's germline CDR1 is MDHEN and CDR2 SYDVKM. CDR3 bases: TGTGCCAGCAGTTTGACAGACGCCCTGTCCTACAATGAGCAGTTCTTC. It specifies CASSLTDALSYNEQFF.

Worth noting for this clone: Distinct nucleotide sequences in the sample also encode this CDR3. The chain employs TRBV18 and TRBJ2-1, with TRBD1 as a possible D gene (6 bases). Trimming took 4 bases from V and 8 from J, leaving 6 bases between them. CDR3 length: 11 residues. CDR1 and CDR2 (germline): KGHSH, LQKENI. The chain's CDR3 is CASSQGDEQFF. DNA of the CDR3: TGTGCCAGCTCACAGGGGGATGAGCAGTTCTTC.

This chain links TRBV19 with TRBJ1-6, with 7 bases lining up with TRBD1. The CDR3 runs to 16 residues. V was clipped by 3 bases and J by 8 bases; unmatched bases: 10. The V gene's germline CDR1 is LNHDA and CDR2 SQIVND (reference sequence). The CDR3 DNA follows: TGTGCCAGTAGTATCACCGCCGACAGGGAAGATTCACCCCTCCACTTT. It codes for CASSITADREDSPLHF. Supplemented by reference TRBV19 and TRBJ1-6, the full variable domain reads DGGITQSPKYLFRKEGQNVTLSCEQNLNHDAMYWYRQDPGQGLRLIYYSQIVNDFQKGDIAEGYSVSREKKESFPLTVTSAQKNPTAFYLCASSITADREDSPLHFGNGTRLTVT.

This sequence joins TRBV28 and TRBJ1-2, with TRBD1 identical over 7 bases. The trim removed 6 bases at V and 5 bases at J, leaving 12 bases unmatched. Germline V gives CDR1 MDHEN, CDR2 SYDVKM. CDR3 length: 15 residues. The CDR3 loop is CASSLWRGRGYGYTF. The CDR3 DNA follows: TGTGCCAGCAGCCTTTGGAGGGGGCGCGGTTATGGCTACACCTTC.

This sequence joins TRBV12-3 or TRBV12-4 and TRBJ2-5, with 7 bases aligning to TRBD1. CDR3 length equals 13 residues. With V trimmed by 7 bases and J by 3 bases, 5 bases remained unmatched. CDR3 sequence (DNA): TGTGCCAGCACTAGGGGGCGCGAAGAGACCCAGTACTTC. It codes for CASTRGREETQYF.

The rearrangement joins TRBV7-2 to TRBJ2-7; 9 nucleotides align to TRBD2. Germline values: CDR1 SGHTA, CDR2 FQGNSA. This CDR3 is built from 17 residues. The V segment lost 5 bases and the J segment 2 bases; nucleotides outside the gene matches: 13. CDR3 in DNA: TGTGCCAGCAGCCCAGACAGGCCGGGACTAGCTCCCTACGAGCAGTACTTC. Amino acid sequence: CASSPDRPGLAPYEQYF.

The genes are TRBV7-9 and TRBJ2-5, with 7 bases that match TRBD2. Germline V gene data show CDR1 as SEHNR and CDR2 as FQNEAQ (reference sequence). The ends lost 4 bases at V and 5 bases at J; junction bases unmatched: 13. The CDR3 runs to 16 residues. DNA of the CDR3: TGTGCCAGCAGCTCGAGGGACTATGAGGCGGGGGAGACCCAGTACTTC. It codes for CASSSRDYEAGETQYF.